Reported below is one TCR beta chain. Since a much larger clone is just one base distant, this may be a read error. Using unique molecular identifiers, the investigators prepared the TCRbeta library. TCRdb itself ran the PCR reads through MiXCR, one entry per CDR3 protein. The table has roughly 100,000 distinct CDR3 sequences, 7% to 10% seen once; the top ten hold approximately 7.2%. The sample comes from a study of T-cell reconstitution after alpha-beta-depleted transplantation in children. The sample consisted of PBMCs from the stem cell graft donor, taken from the stem cell graft. This receptor was taken from a human donor who donated a stem cell graft to a child with congenital amegakaryocytic thrombocytopenia.

CDR3 sequence reads: CASSVARGSNVLTF. DNA of the CDR3: TGTGCCAGCAGCGTAGCTCGAGGGTCCAACGTCCTGACTTTC. The J gene is TRBJ2-6, the V gene TRBV9; perhaps TRBD2 as D (5 bases). The CDR3 spans 14 residues. V was shortened by 0 bases and J by 8 bases, with 9 bases between the two germline ends. Germline V lookup: CDR1 SGDLS, CDR2 YYNGEE.